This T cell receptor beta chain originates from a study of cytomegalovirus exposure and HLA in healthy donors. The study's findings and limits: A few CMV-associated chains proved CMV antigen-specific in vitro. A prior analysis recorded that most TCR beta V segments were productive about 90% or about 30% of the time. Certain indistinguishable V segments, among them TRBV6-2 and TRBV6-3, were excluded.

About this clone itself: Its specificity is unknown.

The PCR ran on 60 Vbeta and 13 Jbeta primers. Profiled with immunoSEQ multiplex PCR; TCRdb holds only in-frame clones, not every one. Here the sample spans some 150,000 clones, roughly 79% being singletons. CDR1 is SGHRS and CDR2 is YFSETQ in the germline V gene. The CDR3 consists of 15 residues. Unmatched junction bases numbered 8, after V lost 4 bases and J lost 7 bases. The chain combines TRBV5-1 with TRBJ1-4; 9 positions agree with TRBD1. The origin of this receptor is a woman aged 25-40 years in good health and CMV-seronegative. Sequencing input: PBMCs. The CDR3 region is CASSPTGTGSEKLFF. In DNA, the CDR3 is TGCGCCAGCAGCCCCACCGGGACAGGGTCTGAAAAACTGTTTTTT.